A single sample gave rise to the 7 T cell receptor beta chains below, sequenced in a study of blood T cell repertoires in COVID-19. TCRdb's copy holds only in-frame clones and misses some; the assay was immunoSEQ multiplex PCR. The sample lists roughly 100,000 clones, about 89% occurring once. The sample taken for sequencing was peripheral blood. These TCRs come from a man aged 50-60 years with acute or convalescent COVID-19.

This clone is a singleton in its sample. DNA for the CDR3: TGCGCCAGCAGCTTGGAACCCCCGCTGAGCTCACGTGGCTACACCTTC. It encodes CASSLEPPLSSRGYTF. The chain is built from TRBV5-1 and TRBJ1-2; D not resolved. CDR1 is SGHRS and CDR2 is YFSETQ in the germline V gene. This CDR3 is 16 amino acids long. Between the trimmed V and J ends, which lost 0 bases and 7 bases, there was a span of 19 bases.

The rearrangement joins TRBV7-6 to TRBJ2-3, with D perhaps matching TRBD2 (5 bases). Germline CDR1 SGHVS, CDR2 FNYEAQ. The CDR3 loop spans 15 amino acids. The V end lost 4 bases, the J end lost 1 base, and 12 bases lay between the germline ends. CDR3: CASSSLAHGTDTQYF. The CDR3 DNA reads as TGTGCCAGCAGCTCCCTAGCCCATGGCACAGATACGCAGTATTTT.

In its sample, this clone was seen once. The genes are TRBV11-3 and TRBJ1-1; D is unclear. Germline V gives CDR1 SGHNT, CDR2 YENEEA. This CDR3 spans 15 amino acids. V dropped 0 bases and J dropped 0 bases, with 8 bases sitting between them. Written as DNA, the CDR3 is TGTGCCAGCAGCTTAGACTCCCGTGTGAACACTGAAGCTTTCTTT. Translation: CASSLDSRVNTEAFF.

The rearrangement links TRBV9 to TRBJ2-7; TRBD2 aligns across 14 bases. This CDR3 spans 15 amino acids. Germline-derived CDR1 and CDR2 are SGDLS and YYNGEE. V shed 2 bases and J 2 bases; nucleotides not matched to a gene: 0. CDR3 nucleotide sequence: TGTGCCAGCAGCGTGGGACTAGCGGGGGCCTACGAGCAGTACTTC. Amino acids: CASSVGLAGAYEQYF. The whole variable domain, remainder taken from reference TRBV9 and TRBJ2-7, is DSGVTQTPKHLITATGQRVTLRCSPRSGDLSVYWYQQSLDQGLQFLIQYYNGEERAKGNILERFSAQQFPDLHSELNLSSLELGDSALYFCASSVGLAGAYEQYFGPGTRLTVT.

Many counts were recorded for this clone. The J gene is TRBJ1-5, the V gene TRBV5-6, with D possibly matching TRBD1 (6 bases). Germline V gene data show CDR1 as SGHDT and CDR2 as YYEEEE. The CDR3 spans 14 residues. V was clipped by 4 bases and J by 3 bases, with 11 bases between them. The CDR3 is CASSLQGINQPQHF. The DNA of the CDR3 is TGTGCCAGCAGCCTACAGGGCATCAATCAGCCCCAGCATTTT.

This chain links TRBV6-5 with TRBJ1-4; perhaps TRBD1 as D (5 bases). V dropped 0 bases and J dropped 5 bases, with 10 bases sitting between them. The CDR3 has 15 amino acids. The V gene's germline CDR1 is MNHEY and CDR2 SVGAGI. CDR3 coding DNA: TGTGCCAGCAGTTACTCGGCAGGGAGGAATGAAAAACTGTTTTTT. Protein sequence: CASSYSAGRNEKLFF.

This sequence joins TRBV6-5 and TRBJ1-5; 7 bases are shared with TRBD1. Unmatched junction bases numbered 4, after V lost 6 bases and J lost 2 bases. This CDR3 has 14 amino acids. Germline V gene sequence: CDR1 MNHEY, CDR2 SVGAGI. This CDR3 reads CASRWDSGNQPQHF. As DNA, the CDR3 is TGTGCCAGCAGATGGGACAGTGGCAATCAGCCCCAGCATTTT.